The text below deals with one TCR beta chain. The data were taken from a study of blood T cell repertoires in COVID-19. Study information: The analysed material was cDNA or gDNA that came from T cells, B-cell-depleted T cells, or PBMCs.

As originally analysed: Reference gene primer amplification in the assay estimated nucleated cell counts. Clones were sequenced by immunoSEQ multiplex PCR, and TCRdb holds only the in-frame ones, with some missing. Clone size and the V and J calls come from that table; the DNA yielded D and trimming. Found here are about 160,000 clones, about 88% of them singletons; the top ten hold about 1%. Germline assignment: CDR1 SNHLY and CDR2 FYNNEI. V was trimmed by 6 bases and J by 3 bases, leaving 11 bases between them. There are 13 residues in the CDR3. The V and J genes are TRBV2 and TRBJ1-2; TRBD1 is a possible D gene (6 bases). The sequencing sample was made of peripheral blood. This receptor was identified in a man between 40 and 49 years old with acute or convalescent COVID-19. CDR3: CASRQGDYYGYTF. Here the CDR3 DNA reads TGTGCCAGCAGACAGGGAGATTACTATGGCTACACCTTC.